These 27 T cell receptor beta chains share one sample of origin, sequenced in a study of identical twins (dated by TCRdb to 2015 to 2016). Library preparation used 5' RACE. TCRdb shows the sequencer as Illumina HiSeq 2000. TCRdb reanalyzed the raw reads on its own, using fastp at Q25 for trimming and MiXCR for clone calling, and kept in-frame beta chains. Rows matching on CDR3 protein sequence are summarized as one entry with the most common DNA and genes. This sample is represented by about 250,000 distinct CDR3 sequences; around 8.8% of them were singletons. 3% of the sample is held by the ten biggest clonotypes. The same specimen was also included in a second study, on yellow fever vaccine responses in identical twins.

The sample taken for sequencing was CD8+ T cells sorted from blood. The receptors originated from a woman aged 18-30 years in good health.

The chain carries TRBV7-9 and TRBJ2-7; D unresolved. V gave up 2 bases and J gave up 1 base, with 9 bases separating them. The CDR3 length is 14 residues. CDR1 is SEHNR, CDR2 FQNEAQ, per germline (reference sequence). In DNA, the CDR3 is TGTGCCAGCAGCTTACCGCAATCTTCCTACGAGCAGTACTTC. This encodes CASSLPQSSYEQYF.

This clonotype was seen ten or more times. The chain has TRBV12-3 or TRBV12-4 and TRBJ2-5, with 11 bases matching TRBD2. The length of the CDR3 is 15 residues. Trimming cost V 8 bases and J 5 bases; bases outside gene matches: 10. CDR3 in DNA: TGTGCCAGCGCATTAGCGGGAGGGTACCTTGAGACCCAGTACTTC. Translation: CASALAGGYLETQYF.

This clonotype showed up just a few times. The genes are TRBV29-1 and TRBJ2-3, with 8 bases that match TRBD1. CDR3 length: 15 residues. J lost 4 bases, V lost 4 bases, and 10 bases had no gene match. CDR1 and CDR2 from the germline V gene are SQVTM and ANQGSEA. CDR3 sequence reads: CSVVGWQGAADTQYF. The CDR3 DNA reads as TGCAGCGTTGTGGGTTGGCAGGGGGCCGCAGATACGCAGTATTTT.

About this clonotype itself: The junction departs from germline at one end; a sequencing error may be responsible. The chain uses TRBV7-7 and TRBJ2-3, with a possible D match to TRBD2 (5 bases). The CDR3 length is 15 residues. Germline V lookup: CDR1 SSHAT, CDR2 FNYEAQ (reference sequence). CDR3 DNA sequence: TGTGCTAGCAGCCCAGGACGGGGAGTCACAGATACGCAGTATTTT. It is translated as CASSPGRGVTDTQYF.

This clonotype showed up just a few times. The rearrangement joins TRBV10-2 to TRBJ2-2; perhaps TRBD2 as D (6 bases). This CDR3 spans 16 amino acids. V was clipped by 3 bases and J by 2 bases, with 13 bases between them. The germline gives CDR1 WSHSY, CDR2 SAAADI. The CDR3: CASSESGGINTGELFF. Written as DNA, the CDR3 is TGCGCCAGCAGTGAATCTGGGGGGATCAACACCGGGGAGCTGTTTTTT.

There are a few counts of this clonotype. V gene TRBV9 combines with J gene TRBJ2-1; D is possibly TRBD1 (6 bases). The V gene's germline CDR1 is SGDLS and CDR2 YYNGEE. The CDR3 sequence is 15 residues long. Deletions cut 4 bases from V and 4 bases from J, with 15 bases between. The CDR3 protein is CASSTRQDAYNEQFF. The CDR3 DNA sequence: TGTGCCAGCAGCACCCGACAGGATGCTTACAATGAGCAGTTCTTC. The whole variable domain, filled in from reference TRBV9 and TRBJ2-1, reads DSGVTQTPKHLITATGQRVTLRCSPRSGDLSVYWYQQSLDQGLQFLIQYYNGEERAKGNILERFSAQQFPDLHSELNLSSLELGDSALYFCASSTRQDAYNEQFFGPGTRLTVL.

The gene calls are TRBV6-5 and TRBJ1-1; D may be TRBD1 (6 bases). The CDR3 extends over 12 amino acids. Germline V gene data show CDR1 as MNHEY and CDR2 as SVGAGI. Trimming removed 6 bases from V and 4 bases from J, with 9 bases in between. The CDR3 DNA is TGTGCCAGCAGGCAGGGGAGCACTGAAGCTTTCTTT. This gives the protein CASRQGSTEAFF.

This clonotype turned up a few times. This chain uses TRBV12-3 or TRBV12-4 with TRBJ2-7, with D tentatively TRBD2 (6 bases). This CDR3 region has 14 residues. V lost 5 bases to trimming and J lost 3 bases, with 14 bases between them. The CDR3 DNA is TGTGCCAGCAGTCATACCGGGACTTTCTACGAGCAGTACTTC. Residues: CASSHTGTFYEQYF.

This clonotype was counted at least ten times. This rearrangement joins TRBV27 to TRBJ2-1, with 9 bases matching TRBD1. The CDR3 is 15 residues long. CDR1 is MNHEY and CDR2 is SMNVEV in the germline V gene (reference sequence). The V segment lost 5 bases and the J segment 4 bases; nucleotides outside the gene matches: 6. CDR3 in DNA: TGTGCCAGCAGTGAAGAGACAGGGGGATACAATGAGCAGTTCTTC. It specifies CASSEETGGYNEQFF.

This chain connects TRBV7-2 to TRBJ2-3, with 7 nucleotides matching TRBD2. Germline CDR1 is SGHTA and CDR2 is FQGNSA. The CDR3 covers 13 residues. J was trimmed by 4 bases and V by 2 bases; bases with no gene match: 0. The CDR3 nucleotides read TGTGCCAGCAGCTTACTAGCGGCAGATACGCAGTATTTT. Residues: CASSLLAADTQYF.

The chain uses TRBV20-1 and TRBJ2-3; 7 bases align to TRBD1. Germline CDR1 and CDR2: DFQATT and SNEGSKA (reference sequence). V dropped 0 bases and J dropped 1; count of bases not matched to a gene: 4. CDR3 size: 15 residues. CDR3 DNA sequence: TGCAGTGCTAGAGATACAGGGGAAGGCACAGATACGCAGTATTTT. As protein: CSARDTGEGTDTQYF.

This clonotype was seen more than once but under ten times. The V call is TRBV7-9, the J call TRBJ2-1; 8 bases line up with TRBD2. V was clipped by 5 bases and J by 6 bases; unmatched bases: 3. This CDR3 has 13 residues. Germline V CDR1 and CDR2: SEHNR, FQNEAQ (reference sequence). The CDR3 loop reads CASSTGLANEQFF. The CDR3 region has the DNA TGTGCCAGCAGCACAGGACTAGCCAATGAGCAGTTCTTC.

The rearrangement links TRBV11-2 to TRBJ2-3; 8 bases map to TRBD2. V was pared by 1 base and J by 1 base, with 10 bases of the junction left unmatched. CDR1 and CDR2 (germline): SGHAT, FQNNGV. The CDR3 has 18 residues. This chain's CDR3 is CASSLGGGNGLGTDTQYF. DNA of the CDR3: TGTGCCAGCAGCTTAGGCGGGGGGAACGGGTTGGGCACAGATACGCAGTATTTT. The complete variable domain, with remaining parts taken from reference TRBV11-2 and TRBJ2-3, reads EAGVAQSPRYKIIEKRQSVAFWCNPISGHATLYWYQQILGQGPKLLIQFQNNGVVDDSQLPKDRFSAERLKGVDSTLKIQPAKLEDSAVYLCASSLGGGNGLGTDTQYFGPGTRLTVL.

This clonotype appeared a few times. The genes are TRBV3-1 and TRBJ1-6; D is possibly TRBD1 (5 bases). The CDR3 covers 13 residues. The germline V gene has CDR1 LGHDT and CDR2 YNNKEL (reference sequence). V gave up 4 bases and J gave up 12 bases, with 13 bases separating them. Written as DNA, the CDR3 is TGTGCCAGCAGCCTAACCTTGGGGGAACCCCTCCACTTT. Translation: CASSLTLGEPLHF.

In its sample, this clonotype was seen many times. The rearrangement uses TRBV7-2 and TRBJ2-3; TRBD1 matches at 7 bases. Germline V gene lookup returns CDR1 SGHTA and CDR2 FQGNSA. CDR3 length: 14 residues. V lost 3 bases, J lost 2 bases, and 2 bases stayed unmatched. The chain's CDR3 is CASSFDRVTDTQYF. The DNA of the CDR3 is TGTGCCAGCAGCTTTGACAGGGTCACAGATACGCAGTATTTT.

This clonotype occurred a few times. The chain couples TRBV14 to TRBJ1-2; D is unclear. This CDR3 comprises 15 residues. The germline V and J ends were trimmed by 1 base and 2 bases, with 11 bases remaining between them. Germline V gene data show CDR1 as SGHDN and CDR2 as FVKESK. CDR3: CASSQASDVNYGYTF. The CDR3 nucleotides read TGTGCCAGCAGCCAAGCCTCGGACGTAAACTATGGCTACACCTTC.

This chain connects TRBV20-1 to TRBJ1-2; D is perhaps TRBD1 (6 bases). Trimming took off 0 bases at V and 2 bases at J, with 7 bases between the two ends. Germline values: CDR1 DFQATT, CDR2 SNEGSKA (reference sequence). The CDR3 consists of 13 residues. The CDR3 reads CSARDRGNYGYTF. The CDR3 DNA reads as TGCAGTGCTAGAGACAGGGGAAACTATGGCTACACCTTC.

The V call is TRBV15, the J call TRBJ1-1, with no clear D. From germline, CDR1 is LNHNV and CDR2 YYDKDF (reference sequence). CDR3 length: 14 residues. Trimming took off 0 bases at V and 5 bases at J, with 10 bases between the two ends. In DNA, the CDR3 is TGTGCCACCAGCAGAGATGTTCTTTCGACTGAAGCTTTCTTT. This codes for CATSRDVLSTEAFF.

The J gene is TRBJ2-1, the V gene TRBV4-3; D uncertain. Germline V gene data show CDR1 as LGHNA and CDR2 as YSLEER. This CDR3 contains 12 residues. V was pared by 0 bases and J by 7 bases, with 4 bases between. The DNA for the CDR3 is TGCGCCAGCAGCCAAGATCTAAATGAGCAGTTCTTC. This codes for CASSQDLNEQFF.

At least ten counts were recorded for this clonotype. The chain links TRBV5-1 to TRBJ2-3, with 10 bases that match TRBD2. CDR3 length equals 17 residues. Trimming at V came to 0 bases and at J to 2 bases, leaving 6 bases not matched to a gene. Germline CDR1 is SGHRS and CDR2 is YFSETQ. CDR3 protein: CASSLDGSGGVTDTQYF. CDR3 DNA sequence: TGCGCCAGCAGCTTGGATGGCAGCGGGGGGGTCACAGATACGCAGTATTTT.

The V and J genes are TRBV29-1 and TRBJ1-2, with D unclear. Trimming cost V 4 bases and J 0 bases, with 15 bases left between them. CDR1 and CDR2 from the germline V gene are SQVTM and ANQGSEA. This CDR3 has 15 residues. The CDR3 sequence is CSVVSTLNPNYGYTF. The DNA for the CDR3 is TGCAGCGTTGTTTCCACCTTGAACCCTAACTATGGCTACACCTTC.

CDR3 DNA sequence: TGTGCCAGCAGCTTCCAGGGCGCGGGAGATACGCAGTATTTT. As protein: CASSFQGAGDTQYF. The rearrangement links TRBV5-6 to TRBJ2-3; possibly TRBD1 or TRBD2 for D (5 bases each). The germline gives CDR1 SGHDT, CDR2 YYEEEE. V was shortened by 2 bases and J by 5 bases, with 12 bases between the two germline ends. This CDR3 is 14 amino acids long.

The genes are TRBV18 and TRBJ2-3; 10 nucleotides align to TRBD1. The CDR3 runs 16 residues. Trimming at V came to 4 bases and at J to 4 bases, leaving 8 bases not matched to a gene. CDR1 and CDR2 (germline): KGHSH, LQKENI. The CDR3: CASSLVPGQGSDTQYF. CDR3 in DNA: TGTGCCAGCTCACTCGTCCCGGGACAGGGGTCAGATACGCAGTATTTT.

The CDR3 DNA reads TGTGCCAGCAGCTTTGGTGTAGGAGGGAAGCTTGGTAGCACCGGGGAGCTGTTTTTT. Its protein is CASSFGVGGKLGSTGELFF. The chain is built from TRBV5-4 and TRBJ2-2; TRBD2 is a possible D gene (6 bases). Trimming took off 2 bases at V and 4 bases at J, with 24 bases between the two ends. This CDR3 is built from 19 residues. Germline CDR1 is SGHNT and CDR2 is YYREEE (reference sequence).

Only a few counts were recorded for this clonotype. The CDR3 coding sequence is TGTGCCAGCAGCGCAACCGTCAGCGGGATAAGCTCCTACAATGAGCAGTTCTTC. Its translation: CASSATVSGISSYNEQFF. The gene calls are TRBV4-2 and TRBJ2-1; 7 nucleotides match TRBD2. Unmatched junction bases numbered 13, after V lost 5 bases and J lost 0 bases. The CDR3 consists of 18 residues. Germline assignment: CDR1 LGHNA and CDR2 YNFKEQ.

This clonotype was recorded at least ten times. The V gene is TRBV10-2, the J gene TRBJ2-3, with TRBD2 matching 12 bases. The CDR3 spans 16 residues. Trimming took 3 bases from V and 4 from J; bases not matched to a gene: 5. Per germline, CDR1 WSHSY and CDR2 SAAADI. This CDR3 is CASSELAGGGADTQYF. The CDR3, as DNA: TGCGCCAGCAGTGAACTAGCGGGAGGCGGGGCAGATACGCAGTATTTT.

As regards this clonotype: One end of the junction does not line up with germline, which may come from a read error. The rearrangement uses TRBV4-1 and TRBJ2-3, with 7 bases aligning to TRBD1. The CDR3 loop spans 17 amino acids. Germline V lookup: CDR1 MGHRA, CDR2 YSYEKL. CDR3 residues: CASSPGQPLRDSDTQYF. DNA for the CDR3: TGTGCCAGCAGCCCGGGACAGCCATTGCGAGATTCAGATACGCAGTATTTT.